This T cell receptor (beta chain) was captured in a study of T cell responses to AZD1222 COVID-19 vaccine. Study results and limitations: After two AZD1222 doses, spike-specific TCR breadth and depth rose versus day 0. Mapped onto spike, vaccine-associated CD4 TCRs spanned it and were dominant at 160-218 and 743-854. It was only a handful of AZD1222 recipients who were seropositive at baseline. Possibly, clonal diversity was underestimated; donors were largely white British and included more females.

Sequencing was performed with immunoSEQ multiplex PCR; in TCRdb, only in-frame clones are kept and a portion is missing. The sample lists about 100,000 clones; about nine tenths were seen once. This CDR3 spans 14 amino acids. The germline V gene encodes CDR1 MDHEN and CDR2 SYDVKM. Unmatched junction bases numbered 5, after V lost 5 bases and J lost 4 bases. Worth noting for this clone: No antigen is known for it.

This clonotype was obtained from an adult in good health. This chain connects TRBV28 to TRBJ2-3; 8 nucleotides match TRBD2. Sequenced here: peripheral blood, sampled on day 0 of AZD1222 vaccination. CDR3 protein: CASSTRGGPDTQYF. The CDR3 region has the DNA TGTGCCAGCAGTACCCGGGGGGGTCCAGATACGCAGTATTTT.